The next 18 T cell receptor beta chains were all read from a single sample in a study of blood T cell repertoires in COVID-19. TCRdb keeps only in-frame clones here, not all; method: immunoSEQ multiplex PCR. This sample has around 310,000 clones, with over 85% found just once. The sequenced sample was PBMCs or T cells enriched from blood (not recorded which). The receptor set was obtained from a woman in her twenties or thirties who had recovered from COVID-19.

CDR3: CSVVWESNQPQHF. The CDR3, as DNA: TGCAGCGTTGTTTGGGAGAGCAATCAGCCCCAGCATTTT. V usage is TRBV29-1 and J usage is TRBJ1-5; the D is unclear. The CDR3 covers 13 residues. CDR1 and CDR2 (germline): SQVTM, ANQGSEA. The V gene lost 4 bases and the J gene lost 1 base, with 8 bases spanning the gap. Variable domain in full (rest from reference TRBV29-1 and TRBJ1-5): SAVISQKPSRDICQRGTSLTIQCQVDSQVTMMFWYRQQPGQSLTLIATANQGSEATYESGFVIDKFPISRPNLTFSTLTVSNMSPEDSSIYLCSVVWESNQPQHFGDGTRLSIL.

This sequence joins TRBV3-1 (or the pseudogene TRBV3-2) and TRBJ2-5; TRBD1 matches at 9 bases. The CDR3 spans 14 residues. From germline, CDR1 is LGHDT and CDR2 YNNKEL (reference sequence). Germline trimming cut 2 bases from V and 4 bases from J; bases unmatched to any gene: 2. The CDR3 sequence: CASSQTGQGETQYF. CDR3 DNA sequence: TGTGCCAGCAGCCAAACGGGACAGGGAGAGACCCAGTACTTC.

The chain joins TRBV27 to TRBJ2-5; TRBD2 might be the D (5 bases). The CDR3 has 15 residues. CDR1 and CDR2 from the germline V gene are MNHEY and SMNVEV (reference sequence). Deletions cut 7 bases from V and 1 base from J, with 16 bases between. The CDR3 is CASMRRALSQETQYF. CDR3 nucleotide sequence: TGTGCCAGCATGAGGCGGGCATTAAGCCAAGAGACCCAGTACTTC.

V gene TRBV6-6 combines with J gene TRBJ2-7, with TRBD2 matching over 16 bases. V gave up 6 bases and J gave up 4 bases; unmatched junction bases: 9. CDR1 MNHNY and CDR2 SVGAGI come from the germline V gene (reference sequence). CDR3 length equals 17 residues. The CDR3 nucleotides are TGTGCCAGCAGACGAAAGGGACTAGCGGGAGGGATATACGAGCAGTACTTC. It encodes CASRRKGLAGGIYEQYF.

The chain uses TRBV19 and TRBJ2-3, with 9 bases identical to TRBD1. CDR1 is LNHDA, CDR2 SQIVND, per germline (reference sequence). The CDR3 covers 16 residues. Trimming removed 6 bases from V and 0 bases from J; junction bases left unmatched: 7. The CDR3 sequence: CASSDRGGQSTDTQYF. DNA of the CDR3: TGTGCCAGTAGCGACAGGGGGGGACAAAGCACAGATACGCAGTATTTT.

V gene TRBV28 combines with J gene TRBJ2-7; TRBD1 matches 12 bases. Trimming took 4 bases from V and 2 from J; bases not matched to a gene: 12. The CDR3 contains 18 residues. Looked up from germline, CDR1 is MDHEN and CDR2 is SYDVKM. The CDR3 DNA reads TGTGCCAGCAGTTACGGGACAGGGGGCCTATTTGTTCCCTACGAGCAGTACTTC. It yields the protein CASSYGTGGLFVPYEQYF.

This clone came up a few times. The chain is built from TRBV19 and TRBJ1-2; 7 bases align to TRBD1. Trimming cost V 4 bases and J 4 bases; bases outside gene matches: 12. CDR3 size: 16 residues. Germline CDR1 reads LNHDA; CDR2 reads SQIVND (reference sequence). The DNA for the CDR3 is TGTGCCAGTAGTAAACTACCAGGGGGATGGATCTATGGCTACACCTTC. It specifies CASSKLPGGWIYGYTF.

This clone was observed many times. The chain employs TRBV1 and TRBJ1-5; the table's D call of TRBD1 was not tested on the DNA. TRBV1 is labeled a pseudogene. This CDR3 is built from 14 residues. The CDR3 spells CTSSQERRGQPQHF. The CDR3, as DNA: TGCACCAGCAGCCAAGAGCGAAGGGGTCAGCCCCAGCATTTT.

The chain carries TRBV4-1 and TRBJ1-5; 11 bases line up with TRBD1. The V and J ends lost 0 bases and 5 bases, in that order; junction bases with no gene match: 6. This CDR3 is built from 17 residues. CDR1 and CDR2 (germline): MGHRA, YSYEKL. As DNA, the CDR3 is TGCGCCAGCAGCCAAGAAAGAGGACAGGGGGCTCATCAGCCCCAGCATTTT. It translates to CASSQERGQGAHQPQHF.

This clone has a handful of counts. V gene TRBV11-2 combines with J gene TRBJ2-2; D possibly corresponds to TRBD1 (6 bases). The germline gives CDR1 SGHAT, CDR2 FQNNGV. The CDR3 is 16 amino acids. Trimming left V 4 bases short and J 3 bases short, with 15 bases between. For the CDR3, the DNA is TGTGCCAGCAGCTCCAGGGGTTCTTTAGACACCGGGGAGCTGTTTTTT. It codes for CASSSRGSLDTGELFF.

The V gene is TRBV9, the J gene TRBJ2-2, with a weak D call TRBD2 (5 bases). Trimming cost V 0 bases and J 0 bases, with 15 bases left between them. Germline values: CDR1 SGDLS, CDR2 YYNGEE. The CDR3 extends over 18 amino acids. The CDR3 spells CASSVARASPSNTGELFF. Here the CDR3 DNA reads TGTGCCAGCAGCGTAGCTCGGGCTAGCCCCTCGAACACCGGGGAGCTGTTTTTT.

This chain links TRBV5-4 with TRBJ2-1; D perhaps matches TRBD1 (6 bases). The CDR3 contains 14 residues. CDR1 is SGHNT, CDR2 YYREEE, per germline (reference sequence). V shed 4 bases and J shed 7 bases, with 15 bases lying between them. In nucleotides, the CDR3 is TGTGCCAGCAGCCTATTAACAGGGAGTAATGAGCAGTTCTTC. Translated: CASSLLTGSNEQFF.

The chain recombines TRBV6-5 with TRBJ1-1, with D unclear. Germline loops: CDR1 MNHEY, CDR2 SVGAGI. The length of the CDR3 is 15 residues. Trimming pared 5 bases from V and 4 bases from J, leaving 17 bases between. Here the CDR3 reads CASSRYSGFGTEAFF. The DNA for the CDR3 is TGTGCCAGCAGTCGGTACAGCGGGTTCGGCACTGAAGCTTTCTTT.

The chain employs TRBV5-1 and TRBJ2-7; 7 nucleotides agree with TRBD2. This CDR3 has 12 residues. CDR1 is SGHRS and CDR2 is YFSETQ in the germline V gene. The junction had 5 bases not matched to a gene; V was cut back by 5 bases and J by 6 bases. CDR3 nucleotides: TGCGCCAGCAGTAAGACTAGCCTCGAGCAGTACTTC. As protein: CASSKTSLEQYF.

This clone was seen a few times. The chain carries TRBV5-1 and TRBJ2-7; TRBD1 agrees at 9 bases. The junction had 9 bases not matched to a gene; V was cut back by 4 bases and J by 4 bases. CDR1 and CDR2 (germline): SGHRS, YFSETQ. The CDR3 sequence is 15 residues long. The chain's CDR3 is CASSHGQGSVYEQYF. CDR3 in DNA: TGCGCCAGCAGCCACGGACAGGGGAGTGTGTACGAGCAGTACTTC.

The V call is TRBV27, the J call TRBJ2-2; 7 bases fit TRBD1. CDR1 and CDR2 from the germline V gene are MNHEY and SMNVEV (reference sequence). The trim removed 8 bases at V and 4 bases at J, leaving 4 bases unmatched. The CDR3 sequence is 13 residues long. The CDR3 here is CASGSGGTGELFF. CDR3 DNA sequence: TGTGCCAGCGGCTCAGGGGGCACCGGGGAGCTGTTTTTT.

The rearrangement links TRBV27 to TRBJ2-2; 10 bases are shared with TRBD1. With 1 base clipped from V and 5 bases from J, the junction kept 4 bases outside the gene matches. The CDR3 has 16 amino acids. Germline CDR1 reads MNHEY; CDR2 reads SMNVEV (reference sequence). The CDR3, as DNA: TGTGCCAGCAGTTTATTGTGGGACAGGGGTACCGGGGAGCTGTTTTTT. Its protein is CASSLLWDRGTGELFF.

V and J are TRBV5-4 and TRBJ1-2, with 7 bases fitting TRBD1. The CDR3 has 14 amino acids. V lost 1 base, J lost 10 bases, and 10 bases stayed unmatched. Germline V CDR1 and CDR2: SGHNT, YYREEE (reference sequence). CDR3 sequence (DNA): TGTGCCAGCAGCTTGAAGGGGGCCCGTTCTTACTACACCTTC. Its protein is CASSLKGARSYYTF. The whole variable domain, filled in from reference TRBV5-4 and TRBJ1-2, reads ETGVTQSPTHLIKTRGQQVTLRCSSQSGHNTVSWYQQALGQGPQFIFQYYREEENGRGNFPPRFSGLQFPNYSSELNVNALELDDSALYLCASSLKGARSYYTFGSGTRLTVV.